In this sample, the clone carrying this TCR beta chain turned up a few times. This specimen belongs to a study of CD8+CD57+ T cells in acquired aplastic anemia. Study overall: Mean DNA quantity obtained from sorted CD4+ and CD8+ cells was approximately 3 ug.

Profiling that covered TCR beta VDJ and CDR3 relied on genomic DNA as its template. Via MiXCR, TCRdb re-called the reads, giving one row per CDR3 protein. This table holds 160,000 or so distinct CDR3 sequences, about 45% found once. The CDR3 spans 12 residues. Trimming left V 4 bases short and J 2 bases short, with 6 bases between. The germline V gene has CDR1 GTSNPN and CDR2 SVGIG (reference sequence). Patients who underwent sequencing had shown CD8+CD57+ cell expansion by flow cytometry. Sequencing was done on a sample of sorted CD4+, CD8+, or CD8+CD57+ T cells (not recorded which) from PBMCs. The sequence was obtained from a human donor with aplastic anemia. The chain links TRBV30 to TRBJ1-5; no reliable D call. CDR3 residues: CAWNRGNQPQHF. The CDR3 DNA sequence: TGTGCCTGGAACAGAGGCAATCAGCCCCAGCATTTT.